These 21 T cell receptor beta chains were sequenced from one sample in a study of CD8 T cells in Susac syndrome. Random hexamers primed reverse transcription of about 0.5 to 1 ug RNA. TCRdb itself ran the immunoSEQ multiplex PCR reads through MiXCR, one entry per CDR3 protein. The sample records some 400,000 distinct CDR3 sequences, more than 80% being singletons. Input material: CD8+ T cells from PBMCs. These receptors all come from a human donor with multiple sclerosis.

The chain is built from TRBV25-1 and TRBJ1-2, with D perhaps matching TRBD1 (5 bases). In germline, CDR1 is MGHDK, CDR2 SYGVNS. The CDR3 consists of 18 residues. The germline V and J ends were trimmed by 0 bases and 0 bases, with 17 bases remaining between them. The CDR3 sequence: CASSEYYSGDQTNYGYTF. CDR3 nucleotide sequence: TGTGCCAGCAGTGAATATTACTCGGGGGACCAAACTAACTATGGCTACACCTTC.

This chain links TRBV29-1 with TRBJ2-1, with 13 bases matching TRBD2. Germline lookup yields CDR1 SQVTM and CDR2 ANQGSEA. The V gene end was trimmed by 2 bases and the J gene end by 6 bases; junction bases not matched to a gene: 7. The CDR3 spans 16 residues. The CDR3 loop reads CSVELETSGRINEQFF. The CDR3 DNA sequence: TGCAGCGTTGAACTTGAGACTAGCGGGAGGATCAATGAGCAGTTCTTC.

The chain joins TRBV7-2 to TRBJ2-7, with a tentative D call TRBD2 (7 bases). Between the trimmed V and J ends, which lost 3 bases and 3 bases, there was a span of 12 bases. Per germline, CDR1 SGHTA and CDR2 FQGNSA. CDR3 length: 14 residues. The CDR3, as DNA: TGTGCCAGCAGCTTGAAGGGGGACTACTACGAGCAGTACTTC. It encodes CASSLKGDYYEQYF.

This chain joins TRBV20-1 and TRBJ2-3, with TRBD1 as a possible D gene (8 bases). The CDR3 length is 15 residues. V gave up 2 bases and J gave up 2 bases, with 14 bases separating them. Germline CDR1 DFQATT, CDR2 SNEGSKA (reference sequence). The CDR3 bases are TGCAGTGCTAGAACGACAGGGGACTACACAGATACGCAGTATTTT. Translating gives CSARTTGDYTDTQYF.

The CDR3 nucleotides are TGCAGTGCTATTTGGGGGATCGAGACTACGAACACTGAAGCTTTCTTT. This codes for CSAIWGIETTNTEAFF. The chain carries TRBV20-1 and TRBJ1-1, with D perhaps matching TRBD1 (5 bases). This CDR3 contains 16 residues. Trimming took 4 bases from V and 1 from J, leaving 19 bases between them. CDR1 is DFQATT, CDR2 SNEGSKA, per germline (reference sequence).

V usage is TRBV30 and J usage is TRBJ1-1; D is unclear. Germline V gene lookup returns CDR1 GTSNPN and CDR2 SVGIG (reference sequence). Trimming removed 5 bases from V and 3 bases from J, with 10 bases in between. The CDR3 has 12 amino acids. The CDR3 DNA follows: TGTGCCTGGCGCCCGGGGTACACTGAAGCTTTCTTT. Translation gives CAWRPGYTEAFF.

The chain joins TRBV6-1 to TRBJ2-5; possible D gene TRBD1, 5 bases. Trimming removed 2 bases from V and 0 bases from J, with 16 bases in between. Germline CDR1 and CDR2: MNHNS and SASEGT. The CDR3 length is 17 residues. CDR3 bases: TGTGCCAGCAGTGAACTCGACAGCAATAACTACCAAGAGACCCAGTACTTC. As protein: CASSELDSNNYQETQYF.

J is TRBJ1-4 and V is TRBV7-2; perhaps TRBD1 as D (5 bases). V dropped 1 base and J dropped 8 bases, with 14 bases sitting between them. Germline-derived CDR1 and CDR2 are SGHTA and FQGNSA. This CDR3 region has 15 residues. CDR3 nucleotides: TGTGCCAGCAGCTTAGTTGAGACAGCGTACGAAAAACTGTTTTTT. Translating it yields CASSLVETAYEKLFF.

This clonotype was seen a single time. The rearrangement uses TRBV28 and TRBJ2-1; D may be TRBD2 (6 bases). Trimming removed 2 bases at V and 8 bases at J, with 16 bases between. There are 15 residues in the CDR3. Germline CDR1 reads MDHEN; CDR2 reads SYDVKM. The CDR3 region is CASSLRLQGLDEQFF. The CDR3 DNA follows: TGTGCCAGCAGTTTACGACTTCAGGGACTCGATGAGCAGTTCTTC. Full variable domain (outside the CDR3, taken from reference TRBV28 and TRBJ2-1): DVKVTQSSRYLVKRTGEKVFLECVQDMDHENMFWYRQDPGLGLRLIYFSYDVKMKEKGDIPEGYSVSREKKERFSLILESASTNQTSMYLCASSLRLQGLDEQFFGPGTRLTVL.

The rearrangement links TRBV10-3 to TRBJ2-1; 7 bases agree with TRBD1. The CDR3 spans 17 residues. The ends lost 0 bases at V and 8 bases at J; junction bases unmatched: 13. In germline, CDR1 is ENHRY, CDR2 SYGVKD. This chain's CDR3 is CAISESEGGRPVDEQFF. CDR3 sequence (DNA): TGTGCCATCAGTGAGTCTGAAGGGGGCCGTCCGGTCGATGAGCAGTTCTTC.

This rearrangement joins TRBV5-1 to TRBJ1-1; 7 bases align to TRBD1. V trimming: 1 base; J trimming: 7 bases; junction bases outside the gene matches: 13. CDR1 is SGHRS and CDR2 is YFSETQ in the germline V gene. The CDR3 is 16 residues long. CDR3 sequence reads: CASSLPPGGGRNEAFF. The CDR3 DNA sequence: TGCGCCAGCAGCTTGCCCCCAGGGGGGGGTAGGAATGAAGCTTTCTTT. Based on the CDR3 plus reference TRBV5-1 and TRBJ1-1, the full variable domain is KAGVTQTPRYLIKTRGQQVTLSCSPISGHRSVSWYQQTPGQGLQFLFEYFSETQRNKGNFPGRFSGRQFSNSRSEMNVSTLELGDSALYLCASSLPPGGGRNEAFFGQGTRLTVV.

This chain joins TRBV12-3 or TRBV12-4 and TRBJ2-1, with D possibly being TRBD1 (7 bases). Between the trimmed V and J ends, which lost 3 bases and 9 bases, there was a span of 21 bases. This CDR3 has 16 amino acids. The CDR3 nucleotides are TGTGCCAGCAGTTTCTGCGCCCAGGGGGAGGTTTGTGAGCAGTTCTTC. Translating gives CASSFCAQGEVCEQFF.

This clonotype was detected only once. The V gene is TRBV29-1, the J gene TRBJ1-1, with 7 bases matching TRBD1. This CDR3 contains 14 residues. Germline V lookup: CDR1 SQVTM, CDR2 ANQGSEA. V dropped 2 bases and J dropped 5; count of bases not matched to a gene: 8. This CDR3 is CSVEWRGQGTEAFF. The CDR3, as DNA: TGCAGCGTTGAATGGAGGGGGCAAGGAACTGAAGCTTTCTTT.

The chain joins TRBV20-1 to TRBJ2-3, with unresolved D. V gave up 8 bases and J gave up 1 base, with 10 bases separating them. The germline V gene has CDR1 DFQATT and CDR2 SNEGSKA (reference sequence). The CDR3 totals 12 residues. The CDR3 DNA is TGCAGTCGAGACACGCGCACAGATACGCAGTATTTT. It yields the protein CSRDTRTDTQYF.

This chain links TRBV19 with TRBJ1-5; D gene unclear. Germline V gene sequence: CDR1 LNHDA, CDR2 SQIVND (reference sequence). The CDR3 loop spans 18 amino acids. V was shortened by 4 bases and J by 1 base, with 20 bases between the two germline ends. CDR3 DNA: TGTGCCAGTAGTACCGTGGCAGGAGTCAAAAGAAGCAATCAGCCCCAGCATTTT. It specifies CASSTVAGVKRSNQPQHF.

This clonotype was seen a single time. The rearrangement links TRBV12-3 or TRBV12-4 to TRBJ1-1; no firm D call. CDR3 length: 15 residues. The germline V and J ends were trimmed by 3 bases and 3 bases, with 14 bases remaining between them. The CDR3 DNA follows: TGTGCCAGCAGTTTCCTCTCCGGGCGGTACACTGAAGCTTTCTTT. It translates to CASSFLSGRYTEAFF.

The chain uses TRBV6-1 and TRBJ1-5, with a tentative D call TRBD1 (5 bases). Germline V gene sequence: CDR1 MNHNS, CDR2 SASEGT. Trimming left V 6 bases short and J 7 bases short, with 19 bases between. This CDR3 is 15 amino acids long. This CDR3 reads CASSRDLFRYQPQHF. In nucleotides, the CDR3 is TGTGCCAGCAGCCGGGACCTCTTCCGATACCAGCCCCAGCATTTT.

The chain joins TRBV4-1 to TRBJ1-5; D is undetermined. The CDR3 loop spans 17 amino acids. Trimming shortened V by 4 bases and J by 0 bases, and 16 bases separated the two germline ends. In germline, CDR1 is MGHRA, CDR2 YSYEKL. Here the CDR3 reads CASSLYTADYSNQPQHF. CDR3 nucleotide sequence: TGCGCCAGCAGCCTATATACAGCCGATTATAGCAATCAGCCCCAGCATTTT.

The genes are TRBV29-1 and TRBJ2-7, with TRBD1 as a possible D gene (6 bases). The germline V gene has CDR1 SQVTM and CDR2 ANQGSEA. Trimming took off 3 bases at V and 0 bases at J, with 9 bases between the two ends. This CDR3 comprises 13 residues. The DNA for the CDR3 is TGCAGCGTTGAGGACAGCTCCTCCTACGAGCAGTACTTC. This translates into CSVEDSSSYEQYF.

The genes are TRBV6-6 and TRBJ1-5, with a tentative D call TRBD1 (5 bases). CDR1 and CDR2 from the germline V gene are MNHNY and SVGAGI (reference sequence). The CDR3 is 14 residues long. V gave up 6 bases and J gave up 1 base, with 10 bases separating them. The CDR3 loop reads CASSERGSNQPQHF. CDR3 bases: TGTGCCAGCAGCGAGCGGGGGAGCAATCAGCCCCAGCATTTT.

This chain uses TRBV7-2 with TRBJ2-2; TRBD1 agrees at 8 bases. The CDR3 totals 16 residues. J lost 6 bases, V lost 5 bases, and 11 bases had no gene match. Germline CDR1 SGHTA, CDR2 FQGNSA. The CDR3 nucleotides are TGTGCCAGCAGCCCCGGATGGCAGGGGGCCCCCGGGGAGCTGTTTTTT. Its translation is CASSPGWQGAPGELFF.